This is a list of T cell receptor beta chains from one sample in a study of technical replicates of blood from four donors. Here immunoSEQ multiplex PCR was the method, and the copy in TCRdb shows in-frame clones only, minus some. Of tens of thousands of clones in the sample, approximately 90% were seen once. Specimen: T cells isolated from PBMCs. Receptors were obtained from a human donor in good health. Both conserved end residues are part of each CDR3. D genes are given only for firm matches. Part of the rows lack a size; the others show once, few, many or a class for expanded clones.

TRBV27	.	TRBJ2-3	.	CASSLSMEGVITDTQYF	TGTGCCAGCAGTTTATCGATGGAAGGGGTTATCACAGATACGCAGTATTTT
TRBV28	TRBD2	TRBJ2-1	few	CASRASASGTANEQFF	TGTGCCAGCAGAGCCAGTGCTAGCGGGACGGCGAATGAGCAGTTCTTC
TRBV27	.	TRBJ2-1	.	CASSYLGFYEQFF	TGTGCCAGCAGTTACCTCGGGTTCTATGAGCAGTTCTTC
TRBV4-1	TRBD1	TRBJ2-7	.	CASSQDPDRVYEQYF	TGCGCCAGCAGCCAAGATCCGGACAGGGTCTACGAGCAGTACTTC
TRBV9	.	TRBJ1-2	.	CASSVASLNHLYGYTF	TGTGCCAGCAGCGTAGCTTCCCTAAACCATCTCTATGGCTACACCTTC
TRBV28	TRBD1	TRBJ2-7	.	CASSFAPGQGYDAYEQYF	TGTGCCAGCAGTTTCGCACCGGGACAGGGTTACGATGCGTACGAGCAGTACTTC
TRBV11-2	.	TRBJ2-7	.	CASSPGQWYEQYF	TGTGCCAGCAGTCCTGGACAGTGGTACGAGCAGTACTTC
TRBV6-1	.	TRBJ1-2	.	CASSEVPGKYGYTF	TGTGCCAGCAGTGAAGTGCCGGGGAAATATGGCTACACCTTC
TRBV19	.	TRBJ1-5	.	CASYQGGQGLGRPQHF	TGTGCCAGTTACCAAGGAGGTCAGGGGCTCGGTAGGCCCCAGCATTTT
TRBV27	.	TRBJ2-5	.	CASSLGVGRETQYF	TGTGCCAGCAGTTTAGGGGTGGGGCGAGAGACCCAGTACTTC
TRBV18	.	TRBJ2-4	.	CASSQDAKNIQYF	TGTGCCAGCTCCCAGGATGCCAAAAACATTCAGTACTTC
TRBV4-1	TRBD1	TRBJ2-7	.	CASSQGDRDSYEQYF	TGCGCCAGCAGCCAAGGGGACAGGGACTCCTACGAGCAGTACTTC
TRBV7-9	TRBD1	TRBJ1-2	once	CASSVITGGHLPWTYGYTF	TGTGCCAGCAGCGTTATTACAGGGGGCCATCTCCCTTGGACCTATGGCTACACCTTC
TRBV28	TRBD1	TRBJ1-5	.	CASWDRFQPQHF	TGTGCCAGTTGGGACAGATTTCAGCCCCAGCATTTT
TRBV6-5	.	TRBJ1-1	.	CASSYSPGYTEAFF	TGTGCCAGCAGTTACTCGCCAGGGTACACTGAAGCTTTCTTT
TRBV10-2	TRBD2	TRBJ2-1	.	CASSDRLAGDNEQFF	TGCGCCAGCAGCGATAGACTAGCGGGGGACAATGAGCAGTTCTTC
TRBV11-1	TRBD2	TRBJ2-3	.	CASSPNSGGTITQYF	TGTGCCAGCAGCCCTAATAGCGGGGGGACGATAACGCAGTATTTT
TRBV6-5	.	TRBJ2-1	.	CASRLGGGNEQFF	TGTGCCAGCCGGTTGGGAGGAGGCAATGAGCAGTTCTTC
TRBV18	.	TRBJ2-1	.	CASSPRTINSYNEQFF	TGTGCCAGCTCACCGAGGACTATAAACTCCTACAATGAGCAGTTCTTC
TRBV28	.	TRBJ2-7	once	CASSSIRGADGEQYF	TGTGCCAGCAGCTCGATACGGGGGGCCGACGGCGAGCAGTACTTC
TRBV7-8	.	TRBJ1-5	.	CASSPLGSDQPQHF	TGTGCCAGCAGCCCCCTCGGGAGCGATCAGCCCCAGCATTTT
TRBV6-1	.	TRBJ1-5	.	CASSVGAYSNQPQHF	TGTGCCAGCAGTGTAGGAGCATATAGCAATCAGCCCCAGCATTTT
TRBV6-5	.	TRBJ1-1	.	CASRPGNSNTEAFF	TGTGCCAGCAGACCAGGGAACTCGAACACTGAAGCTTTCTTT
TRBV6-1	.	TRBJ2-5	.	CASSEGFRGALGETQYF	TGTGCCAGCAGTGAAGGGTTCCGCGGGGCCCTCGGGGAGACCCAGTACTTC
TRBV18	.	TRBJ1-1	.	CASSPQGGDMNTEAFF	TGTGCCAGCTCACCACAAGGGGGTGACATGAACACTGAAGCTTTCTTT
TRBV20-1	.	TRBJ2-5	.	CSARLETQYF	TGCAGTGCTAGACTGGAGACCCAGTACTTC
TRBV7-9	.	TRBJ2-1	.	CASSRGNNEQFF	TGTGCCAGCAGCAGGGGGAACAATGAGCAGTTCTTC
TRBV11-2	TRBD2	TRBJ2-2	.	CASSVMGGKLFF	TGTGCCAGCAGCGTGATGGGGGGGAAGCTGTTTTTT
TRBV18	TRBD2	TRBJ2-2	.	CASSPFVSEEPGGGELFF	TGTGCCAGCTCACCATTTGTATCCGAGGAGCCGGGAGGCGGGGAGCTGTTTTTT
TRBV30	.	TRBJ2-7	.	CASRGGADTKRSSYEQYF	TGTGCCAGCCGAGGCGGGGCAGACACTAAGAGGAGCTCCTACGAGCAGTACTTC
TRBV6-1	TRBD2	TRBJ2-7	.	CASSRASGSYEQYF	TGTGCCAGCAGTAGGGCTAGCGGCTCCTACGAGCAGTACTTC
TRBV6-6	TRBD1	TRBJ2-4	.	CASSWGTVAKNIQYF	TGTGCCAGCAGTTGGGGGACAGTAGCCAAAAACATTCAGTACTTC
TRBV30	.	TRBJ2-2	.	CAWTSTQGGELFF	TGTGCCTGGACGAGCACTCAGGGCGGGGAGCTGTTTTTT
TRBV5-4	TRBD2	TRBJ2-1	.	CASSWGGASSYNEQFF	TGTGCCAGCAGCTGGGGAGGGGCGAGCTCCTACAATGAGCAGTTCTTC
TRBV5-5	.	TRBJ1-1	.	CASSPEGFRGGFTEAFF	TGTGCCAGCAGCCCTGAAGGTTTTAGGGGGGGCTTCACTGAAGCTTTCTTT
TRBV10-3	.	TRBJ1-2	.	CAISPGEYGYTF	TGTGCCATCAGCCCCGGAGAGTATGGCTACACCTTC
TRBV27	.	TRBJ1-2	.	CASSALPPPGDDGYTF	TGTGCCAGCAGTGCTCTTCCACCTCCAGGGGACGATGGCTACACCTTC
TRBV4-2	.	TRBJ2-7	.	CASSQPALTTTSYEQYF	TGTGCCAGCAGCCAACCAGCGCTCACAACCACCTCCTACGAGCAGTACTTC
TRBV2	TRBD1	TRBJ2-7	.	CASSLQGAAYEQYF	TGTGCCAGCAGTCTACAGGGGGCGGCCTACGAGCAGTACTTC
TRBV7-9	.	TRBJ1-5	.	CASSLGVNQPQHF	TGTGCCAGCAGCTTAGGCGTTAATCAGCCCCAGCATTTT